These 27 T cell receptor beta chains were sequenced from one sample in a study of response to subunit inactivated influenza vaccine. TCRdb reanalysed the RT-PCR reads using MiXCR and keeps one entry per CDR3 protein. The profile shows roughly 700,000 distinct CDR3 sequences, approximately 15% of them singletons. The sequencing used PBMCs from blood, collected 14 days before vaccination. Receptors originate from a middle-aged man who received an inactivated influenza vaccine.

The gene calls are TRBV12-3 or TRBV12-4 and TRBJ2-1, with a tentative D call TRBD1 (6 bases). The CDR3 is 14 amino acids. Trimming took off 4 bases at V and 7 bases at J, with 14 bases between the two ends. This CDR3 reads CASSSFLRGNEQFF. The CDR3 DNA is TGTGCCAGCAGTTCATTTCTCAGGGGAAATGAGCAGTTCTTC.

This clonotype was counted only a few times. The rearrangement joins TRBV28 to TRBJ2-7; TRBD2 matches 9 bases. The CDR3 has 15 amino acids. Germline loops: CDR1 MDHEN, CDR2 SYDVKM. Trimming at V came to 5 bases and at J to 4 bases, leaving 9 bases not matched to a gene. CDR3 sequence: CASSTAGGVSYEQYF. The CDR3 region has the DNA TGTGCCAGCAGTACCGCGGGAGGGGTTAGTTACGAGCAGTACTTC.

The J gene is TRBJ2-5, the V gene TRBV6-2 or TRBV6-3, with 7 bases fitting TRBD2. Trimming at V came to 6 bases and at J to 2 bases, leaving 6 bases not matched to a gene. The CDR3 covers 14 residues. Germline V gene data show CDR1 as MNHEY and CDR2 as SVGEGT. Here the CDR3 reads CASRRTSSQETQYF. The CDR3 nucleotides are TGTGCCAGCAGGAGGACTAGTTCGCAAGAGACCCAGTACTTC.

The chain uses TRBV7-9 and TRBJ2-1; 10 nucleotides agree with TRBD2. CDR1 SEHNR and CDR2 FQNEAQ come from the germline V gene (reference sequence). V lost 1 base, J lost 2 bases, and 5 bases stayed unmatched. The length of the CDR3 is 17 residues. CDR3 nucleotide sequence: TGTGCCAGCAGCTTAGAAGCGGGGGGGCAAACCTACAATGAGCAGTTCTTC. Protein sequence: CASSLEAGGQTYNEQFF.

V gene TRBV10-3 combines with J gene TRBJ2-2; 8 bases are a match to TRBD1. Unmatched junction bases numbered 5, after V lost 6 bases and J lost 2 bases. CDR3 length: 15 residues. Germline V gives CDR1 ENHRY, CDR2 SYGVKD. CDR3 coding DNA: TGTGCCATCAGGGACGACAGGGGAAACACCGGGGAGCTGTTTTTT. Translating it yields CAIRDDRGNTGELFF.

About this clonotype: A read error may be the cause here, since a much bigger clone is one base away. CDR3 DNA sequence: TGCAGCGTTCCCGACCACGCGAACACCGGGGAGCTGGTTTTT. It translates to CSVPDHANTGELVF. The chain couples TRBV29-1 to TRBJ2-2; TRBD2 is a possible D gene (5 bases). Germline V gene lookup returns CDR1 SQVTM and CDR2 ANQGSEA. CDR3 length equals 14 residues.

A few counts support this clonotype. The V call is TRBV29-1, the J call TRBJ1-1; D is undetermined. V lost 5 bases, J lost 2 bases, and 12 bases lay in between. The V gene's germline CDR1 is SQVTM and CDR2 ANQGSEA. This CDR3 has 13 amino acids. In DNA form, the CDR3 reads TGCAGCGTTCGCAGTAATCTAAACACTGAAGCTTTCTTT. The encoded protein is CSVRSNLNTEAFF.

The chain employs TRBV20-1 and TRBJ2-5, with D possibly being TRBD2 (5 bases). The CDR3 spans 14 residues. Between the trimmed V and J ends, which lost 1 base and 2 bases, there was a span of 11 bases. Germline loops: CDR1 DFQATT, CDR2 SNEGSKA (reference sequence). The CDR3 spells CSARVPGWQETQYF. In DNA, the CDR3 is TGCAGTGCTAGAGTTCCGGGATGGCAAGAGACCCAGTACTTC.

This clonotype was seen more than once but under ten times. This CDR3 reads CASSPLTLAGDPDTQYF. In nucleotides, the CDR3 is TGTGCCAGTAGTCCTCTCACACTAGCGGGAGATCCAGATACGCAGTATTTT. The V and J genes are TRBV19 and TRBJ2-3; 11 bases are a match to TRBD2. Unmatched junction bases numbered 11, after V lost 5 bases and J lost 4 bases. The CDR3 totals 17 residues. Germline CDR1 reads LNHDA; CDR2 reads SQIVND (reference sequence).

This sequence joins TRBV6-2 or TRBV6-3 and TRBJ1-5; no firm D call. Germline loops: CDR1 MNHEY, CDR2 SVGEGT. V dropped 2 bases and J dropped 2 bases, with 7 bases sitting between them. This CDR3 is 14 amino acids long. CDR3 bases: TGTGCCAGCAGTTACCATCATGGCAATCAGCCCCAGCATTTT. The encoded protein is CASSYHHGNQPQHF.

This clonotype was picked up many times. The V gene is TRBV29-1, the J gene TRBJ1-2, with 10 bases aligning to TRBD1. V was pared by 6 bases and J by 2 bases, with 0 bases of the junction left unmatched. CDR1 is SQVTM and CDR2 is ANQGSEA in the germline V gene. This CDR3 region has 12 residues. The CDR3 region is CSVDRGNYGYTF. In DNA form, the CDR3 reads TGCAGCGTGGACAGGGGGAACTATGGCTACACCTTC.

This clonotype has only a few counts. The chain employs TRBV6-5 and TRBJ2-3; 7 bases agree with TRBD1. The CDR3 contains 14 residues. CDR1 and CDR2 (germline): MNHEY, SVGAGI. The V gene end was trimmed by 7 bases and the J gene end by 3 bases; junction bases not matched to a gene: 7. CDR3 DNA: TGTGCCAGCATTTTAGGGGGCGCGACAGATACGCAGTATTTT. It codes for CASILGGATDTQYF.

The chain links TRBV7-2 to TRBJ2-1, with D perhaps TRBD1 (7 bases). Germline CDR1 and CDR2: SGHTA and FQGNSA. V was trimmed by 5 bases and J by 10 bases, leaving 15 bases between them. The CDR3 has 13 amino acids. CDR3 sequence: CASSPNRGGEQFF. The CDR3, as DNA: TGTGCCAGCAGCCCTAACAGGGGAGGAGAGCAGTTCTTC. Looking up the rest from reference TRBV7-2 and TRBJ2-1 gives the full variable domain: GAGVSQSPSNKVTEKGKDVELRCDPISGHTALYWYRQSLGQGLEFLIYFQGNSAPDKSGLPSDRFSAERTGGSVSTLTIQRTQQEDSAVYLCASSPNRGGEQFFGPGTRLTVL.

The chain links TRBV24-1 to TRBJ2-1, with 7 bases aligning to TRBD2. Germline V lookup: CDR1 KGHDR, CDR2 SFDVKD. There are 15 residues in the CDR3. With V trimmed by 9 bases and J by 2 bases, 9 bases remained unmatched. CDR3 residues: CATQSGSGTYNEQFF. The CDR3 coding sequence is TGTGCCACCCAATCCGGGAGCGGGACCTACAATGAGCAGTTCTTC.

V is TRBV20-1 and J is TRBJ2-1, with unresolved D. V dropped 0 bases and J dropped 2 bases, with 8 bases sitting between them. The CDR3 is 14 residues long. Germline CDR1 DFQATT, CDR2 SNEGSKA (reference sequence). The CDR3 spells CSARDLGTYNEQFF. CDR3 in DNA: TGCAGTGCTAGAGATCTTGGCACCTACAATGAGCAGTTCTTC.

This clonotype appeared a few times. The chain recombines TRBV15 with TRBJ2-3; no clear D gene. V lost 0 bases and J lost 6, with 10 bases in between. The CDR3 totals 14 residues. Germline V gene lookup returns CDR1 LNHNV and CDR2 YYDKDF (reference sequence). In DNA, the CDR3 is TGTGCCACCAGCAGAGATGTGATCAGCGATACGCAGTATTTT. Protein: CATSRDVISDTQYF.

This clonotype was seen only a few times. This CDR3 reads CATGEGGIRNTEAFF. The CDR3 DNA reads TGTGCCACCGGGGAAGGAGGGATTAGGAACACTGAAGCTTTCTTT. V and J are TRBV6-2 or TRBV6-3 and TRBJ1-1; D gene uncertain. This CDR3 region has 15 residues. V shed 10 bases and J shed 1 base, with 19 bases lying between them. Germline loops: CDR1 MNHEY, CDR2 SVGEGT.

This clonotype was recorded many times. V usage is TRBV7-8 and J usage is TRBJ2-3, with 10 nucleotides matching TRBD1. Germline CDR1 reads SGHVS; CDR2 reads FQNEAQ. The trim removed 5 bases at V and 0 bases at J, leaving 8 bases unmatched. CDR3 length equals 17 residues. CDR3: CASSLLRTGGSTDTQYF. Written as DNA, the CDR3 is TGTGCCAGCAGCCTCCTTCGGACAGGGGGGAGCACAGATACGCAGTATTTT.

In this sample, this clonotype turned up many times. The chain uses TRBV12-3 or TRBV12-4 and TRBJ2-1; 8 positions agree with TRBD1. V dropped 5 bases and J dropped 2; count of bases not matched to a gene: 8. This CDR3 has 16 residues. In nucleotides, the CDR3 is TGTGCCAGCAGTGATATGGACAGGGCCACCTACAATGAGCAGTTCTTC. Translating it yields CASSDMDRATYNEQFF.

This chain links TRBV5-1 with TRBJ1-1; 7 bases are a match to TRBD1. J gave up 6 bases and V 2 bases, and 7 bases lay outside the gene matches. The CDR3 is 14 amino acids. The germline gives CDR1 SGHRS, CDR2 YFSETQ. The CDR3 sequence is CASSFQTGIAEAFF. CDR3 in DNA: TGCGCCAGCAGCTTCCAGACAGGGATAGCTGAAGCTTTCTTT.

The genes are TRBV24-1 and TRBJ2-1; D is perhaps TRBD2 (6 bases). The CDR3 is 15 amino acids. The germline gives CDR1 KGHDR, CDR2 SFDVKD. Trimming stripped 0 bases from V and 5 bases from J, with 10 bases between. The CDR3, as DNA: TGTGCCACCAGTGATTTGCGGGGGATCGACAATGAGCAGTTCTTC. Encoded protein: CATSDLRGIDNEQFF.

This clonotype has a handful of counts. The rearrangement links TRBV7-3 to TRBJ2-1; TRBD1 is a possible D gene (6 bases). Germline V gene sequence: CDR1 SGHTA, CDR2 FQGTGA. The CDR3 runs 16 residues. V was shortened by 4 bases and J by 0 bases, with 13 bases between the two germline ends. The CDR3 here is CASSSTGPSSYNEQFF. As DNA, the CDR3 is TGTGCCAGCAGCTCGACAGGTCCGAGCTCCTACAATGAGCAGTTCTTC.

The chain couples TRBV6-2 or TRBV6-3 to TRBJ2-1; D perhaps matches TRBD2 (5 bases). V lost 7 bases to trimming and J lost 2 bases, with 12 bases between them. The CDR3 covers 14 residues. CDR1 and CDR2 from the germline V gene are MNHEY and SVGEGT. CDR3: CASKGVGAYNEQFF. The DNA of the CDR3 is TGTGCCAGCAAAGGCGTGGGAGCCTACAATGAGCAGTTCTTC.

This clonotype was counted between two and nine times. This chain connects TRBV12-3 or TRBV12-4 to TRBJ2-5, with 7 bases matching TRBD1. J was trimmed by 5 bases and V by 4 bases; bases with no gene match: 7. CDR3 length: 14 amino acids. The CDR3 nucleotides read TGTGCCAGCAGTTACGCCGGGACAGTGGAGACCCAGTACTTC. This sequence encodes CASSYAGTVETQYF.

The chain is built from TRBV6-2 or TRBV6-3 and TRBJ2-7; D unclear. Germline-derived CDR1 and CDR2 are MNHEY and SVGEGT. The V end was cut by 8 bases, the J end by 1 base, with 9 bases between. The CDR3 runs 12 residues. CDR3 residues: CASGIRSYEQYF. The CDR3 nucleotides are TGTGCCAGCGGTATCCGATCCTACGAGCAGTACTTC.

This CDR3 reads CAISEGQLYEQYF. The CDR3 coding sequence is TGTGCCATCAGTGAAGGCCAGCTCTACGAGCAGTACTTC. The chain couples TRBV10-3 to TRBJ2-7; unclear D gene. V dropped 3 bases and J dropped 3 bases, with 9 bases sitting between them. Germline CDR1 ENHRY, CDR2 SYGVKD. There are 13 residues in the CDR3.

This clonotype was picked up many times. V and J are TRBV4-1 and TRBJ2-1, with D unclear. Trimming removed 0 bases from V and 6 bases from J, with 3 bases in between. The germline V gene has CDR1 MGHRA and CDR2 YSYEKL. CDR3 size: 12 residues. CDR3 DNA sequence: TGCGCCAGCAGCCAAGAGAGCAATGAGCAGTTCTTC. It codes for CASSQESNEQFF.